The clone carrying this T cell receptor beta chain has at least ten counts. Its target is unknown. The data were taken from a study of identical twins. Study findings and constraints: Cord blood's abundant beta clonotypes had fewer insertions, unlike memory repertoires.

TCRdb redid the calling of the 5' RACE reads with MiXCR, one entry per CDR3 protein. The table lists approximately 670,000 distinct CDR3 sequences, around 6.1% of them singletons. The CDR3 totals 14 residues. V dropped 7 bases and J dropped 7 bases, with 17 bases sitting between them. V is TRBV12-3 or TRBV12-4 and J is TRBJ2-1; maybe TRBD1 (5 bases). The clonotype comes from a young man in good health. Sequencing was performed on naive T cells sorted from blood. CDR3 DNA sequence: TGTGCCAGCACCCCAAAGGGGCACCCAAATGAGCAGTTCTTC. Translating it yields CASTPKGHPNEQFF.